The 25 T cell receptor beta chains below all came from one sample that was sequenced in a study of blood T cell repertoires in COVID-19. The table came from immunoSEQ multiplex PCR; TCRdb's copy has only in-frame clones and leaves some out. This table has fewer than 350,000 clones, about 85% appearing once. Material for sequencing was PBMCs or T cells enriched from blood (not recorded which). The receptor set was obtained from a woman aged 25 to 39 who had been exposed to COVID-19.

The V and J genes are TRBV19 and TRBJ2-7; TRBD1 might be the D (5 bases). This CDR3 has 13 amino acids. Looked up from germline, CDR1 is LNHDA and CDR2 is SQIVND (reference sequence). Trimming stripped 5 bases from V and 1 base from J, with 9 bases between. CDR3 region: CASSLTESYEQYF. CDR3 in DNA: TGTGCCAGTAGTCTGACAGAGTCCTACGAGCAGTACTTC.

The chain has TRBV7-2 and TRBJ2-4; possibly TRBD1 for D (5 bases). Germline CDR1 reads SGHTA; CDR2 reads FQGNSA. Trimming stripped 4 bases from V and 0 bases from J, with 13 bases between. The CDR3 contains 16 residues. CDR3 bases: TGTGCCAGCAGCTCAAGTCTGGGGCTAGCCAAAAACATTCAGTACTTC. Translating it yields CASSSSLGLAKNIQYF.

The V gene is TRBV5-1, the J gene TRBJ1-2; a weak D match, TRBD1 (6 bases). Trimming stripped 4 bases from V and 5 bases from J, with 21 bases between. CDR1 and CDR2 (germline): SGHRS, YFSETQ. This CDR3 spans 16 amino acids. This CDR3 is CASSQEWGQADYGYTF. CDR3 coding DNA: TGCGCCAGCAGCCAAGAATGGGGACAAGCGGATTATGGCTACACCTTC.

This chain connects TRBV7-8 to TRBJ1-6, with 8 bases identical to TRBD1. Germline trimming cut 5 bases from V and 10 bases from J; bases unmatched to any gene: 7. The CDR3 totals 14 residues. Germline CDR1 SGHVS, CDR2 FQNEAQ. CDR3 protein: CASSGRTGWSPLHF. DNA of the CDR3: TGTGCCAGCAGCGGACGGACAGGGTGGTCACCCCTCCACTTT.

In its sample, this clone was seen once. This same CDR3 is encoded by further DNA sequences in the sample. This chain joins TRBV6-2 or TRBV6-3 and TRBJ2-5; 11 nucleotides agree with TRBD2. Germline V gives CDR1 MNHEY, CDR2 SVGEGT. The J segment lost 1 base and the V segment lost 4 bases, leaving 5 bases of the junction unmatched. The CDR3 is 16 residues long. The CDR3 loop is CASSSGLAGAQETQYF. The CDR3 DNA reads TGTGCCAGCAGTTCCGGACTAGCGGGTGCCCAAGAGACCCAGTACTTC.

V usage is TRBV7-9 and J usage is TRBJ2-7; TRBD1 matches 9 bases. The V gene's germline CDR1 is SEHNR and CDR2 FQNEAQ (reference sequence). The CDR3 sequence is 14 residues long. V lost 6 bases and J lost 3; bases outside the gene matches: 6. The CDR3 coding sequence is TGTGCCAGCAGTTACGGGACAGGGAACTACGAGCAGTACTTC. Its protein is CASSYGTGNYEQYF.

The gene calls are TRBV30 and TRBJ1-5, with TRBD1 matching 9 bases. Losses at the gene ends were 2 bases for V and 7 bases for J; bases not matched to a gene: 3. The CDR3 runs to 13 residues. Germline V CDR1 and CDR2: GTSNPN, SVGIG (reference sequence). The CDR3 is CAWSNRGRQPQHF. The CDR3 coding sequence is TGTGCCTGGAGTAACAGGGGGCGGCAGCCCCAGCATTTT.

The chain recombines TRBV6-5 with TRBJ2-1, with TRBD2 matching over 11 bases. The CDR3 consists of 16 residues. J gave up 8 bases and V 0 bases, and 6 bases lay outside the gene matches. Germline CDR1 MNHEY, CDR2 SVGAGI. The CDR3 DNA sequence: TGTGCCAGCAGTTACTCGGTAGCGGGAGGGCAAGATGAGCAGTTCTTC. Translated: CASSYSVAGGQDEQFF.

This clone turned up a few times. This rearrangement joins TRBV19 to TRBJ2-2; perhaps TRBD2 as D (6 bases). Germline CDR1 and CDR2: LNHDA and SQIVND (reference sequence). The CDR3 covers 14 residues. The V end was cut by 6 bases, the J end by 3 bases, with 11 bases between. CDR3 region: CASSRGEDTGELFF. DNA of the CDR3: TGTGCCAGTAGCCGAGGGGAGGACACCGGGGAGCTGTTTTTT.

The chain employs TRBV3-1 (or the pseudogene TRBV3-2) and TRBJ2-7; 9 bases line up with TRBD1. This CDR3 region has 14 residues. CDR1 and CDR2 (germline): LGHDT, YNNKEL (reference sequence). V shed 3 bases, J shed 3 bases, and the junction held 3 bases outside the gene matches. CDR3 in DNA: TGTGCCAGCAGCCAGGGGGACAGGGACTACGAGCAGTACTTC. Its protein product is CASSQGDRDYEQYF.

This clone was detected many times. The chain combines TRBV19 with TRBJ1-4; D might be TRBD1 (6 bases). V gave up 5 bases and J gave up 4 bases, with 8 bases separating them. Germline CDR1 is LNHDA and CDR2 is SQIVND (reference sequence). The CDR3 is made up of 13 amino acids. The CDR3 coding sequence is TGTGCCAGTAGTGGACAGCTTAATGAAAAACTGTTTTTT. Protein product: CASSGQLNEKLFF.

V is TRBV6-5 and J is TRBJ1-1, with a possible D match to TRBD1 (5 bases). V was shortened by 6 bases and J by 3 bases, with 14 bases between the two germline ends. This CDR3 is built from 14 residues. CDR1 is MNHEY, CDR2 SVGAGI, per germline. CDR3 residues: CASRKGWGDTEAFF. The CDR3 DNA reads as TGTGCCAGCAGAAAGGGGTGGGGGGACACTGAAGCTTTCTTT.

The CDR3 is CASSGGTGATNEKLFF. CDR3 coding DNA: TGTGCCAGCAGCGGGGGGACAGGGGCTACTAATGAAAAACTGTTTTTT. The rearrangement joins TRBV7-9 to TRBJ1-4, with TRBD1 matching over 10 bases. V was pared by 5 bases and J by 2 bases, with 5 bases of the junction left unmatched. Germline V lookup: CDR1 SEHNR, CDR2 FQNEAQ (reference sequence). The CDR3 is 16 amino acids.

V gene TRBV4-2 combines with J gene TRBJ2-1; D unresolved. V shed 1 base and J shed 2 bases, with 18 bases lying between them. The CDR3 is 18 residues long. Per the germline V gene, CDR1 is LGHNA and CDR2 is YNFKEQ. In DNA form, the CDR3 reads TGTGCCAGCAGCCAAGGGTCCCGCGCCCGAGACACCTACAATGAGCAGTTCTTC. Residues: CASSQGSRARDTYNEQFF.

The chain links TRBV2 to TRBJ1-4; D ambiguous. CDR3 length equals 15 residues. V lost 6 bases and J 8 bases, leaving 19 bases between the germline ends. Germline V gives CDR1 SNHLY, CDR2 FYNNEI. The CDR3 DNA sequence: TGTGCCAGCAGCGAGACTCCTACCGATCAGGAAAAACTGTTTTTT. Amino acid sequence: CASSETPTDQEKLFF.

J is TRBJ2-2 and V is TRBV27; 7 bases map to TRBD1. J gave up 8 bases and V 3 bases, and 3 bases lay outside the gene matches. The CDR3 spans 13 residues. Germline CDR1 is MNHEY and CDR2 is SMNVEV (reference sequence). CDR3 protein: CASSFPDRGELFF. DNA of the CDR3: TGTGCCAGCAGTTTCCCGGACAGGGGGGAGCTGTTTTTT.

J is TRBJ1-5 and V is TRBV19; no reliable D call. The V end was cut by 2 bases, the J end by 0 bases, with 14 bases between. Germline values: CDR1 LNHDA, CDR2 SQIVND (reference sequence). This CDR3 contains 17 residues. The DNA of the CDR3 is TGTGCCAGTAGTATATTGAAAGGCGGCCTTAGCAATCAGCCCCAGCATTTT. It is translated as CASSILKGGLSNQPQHF.

This sequence joins TRBV7-9 and TRBJ2-1; 12 bases line up with TRBD2. This CDR3 has 15 amino acids. V lost 4 bases, J lost 9 bases, and 7 bases stayed unmatched. Germline assignment: CDR1 SEHNR and CDR2 FQNEAQ (reference sequence). CDR3 DNA: TGTGCCAGCAGCTACGGGACTAGCGGGTGGGGTGAGCAGTTCTTC. It yields the protein CASSYGTSGWGEQFF.

The chain couples TRBV7-2 to TRBJ2-1; maybe TRBD1 (5 bases). V shed 4 bases and J shed 4 bases, with 14 bases lying between them. Looked up from germline, CDR1 is SGHTA and CDR2 is FQGNSA. The CDR3 sequence is 15 residues long. CDR3 sequence reads: CASSSSRGGYNEQFF. In DNA, the CDR3 is TGTGCCAGCAGCTCCTCTAGGGGTGGGTACAATGAGCAGTTCTTC.

The V and J genes are TRBV27 and TRBJ1-2; D remains ambiguous. The V and J ends lost 0 bases and 8 bases respectively, with 16 bases between them. Per the germline V gene, CDR1 is MNHEY and CDR2 is SMNVEV (reference sequence). This CDR3 spans 15 amino acids. The CDR3 DNA is TGTGCCAGCAGTTTATCGGTTCTTTCGGGTAGCGGCTACACCTTC. Protein product: CASSLSVLSGSGYTF.

This clone showed up many times. The chain joins TRBV7-9 to TRBJ1-2; 7 nucleotides agree with TRBD1. The CDR3 is made up of 14 amino acids. The V gene's germline CDR1 is SEHNR and CDR2 FQNEAQ (reference sequence). With 1 base clipped from V and 1 base from J, the junction kept 0 bases outside the gene matches. CDR3 residues: CASSLGDSNYGYTF. The CDR3 DNA is TGTGCCAGCAGCTTAGGGGACAGTAACTATGGCTACACCTTC.

The chain joins TRBV4-1 to TRBJ1-5; 10 bases fit TRBD1. CDR3 length equals 17 residues. The trim removed 0 bases at V and 4 bases at J, leaving 6 bases unmatched. Germline V gene lookup returns CDR1 MGHRA and CDR2 YSYEKL. This chain's CDR3 is CASSQEPGQGTNQPQHF. DNA of the CDR3: TGCGCCAGCAGCCAAGAACCGGGACAGGGGACGAATCAGCCCCAGCATTTT.

The chain carries TRBV2 and TRBJ1-2; tentatively, D is TRBD1 (5 bases). The CDR3 contains 13 residues. The V gene's germline CDR1 is SNHLY and CDR2 FYNNEI. The V gene lost 4 bases and the J gene lost 7 bases, with 13 bases spanning the gap. Written as DNA, the CDR3 is TGTGCCAGCAGTGTAACAGGCCCTAGTGGCTACACCTTC. Its protein product is CASSVTGPSGYTF.

The V and J genes are TRBV11-2 and TRBJ2-3, with 8 bases fitting TRBD2. The CDR3 sequence is 17 residues long. The germline V gene encodes CDR1 SGHAT and CDR2 FQNNGV. Unmatched junction bases numbered 12, after V lost 3 bases and J lost 4 bases. DNA for the CDR3: TGTGCCAGCAGCTTGGGGACGTTTAGCGGGAAACCAGATACGCAGTATTTT. It specifies CASSLGTFSGKPDTQYF.

This clone was seen a single time. The gene calls are TRBV7-3 and TRBJ2-1; 8 bases match TRBD2. The J segment lost 8 bases and the V segment lost 5 bases, leaving 14 bases of the junction unmatched. The length of the CDR3 is 16 residues. Germline assignment: CDR1 SGHTA and CDR2 FQGTGA. The CDR3 DNA sequence: TGTGCCAGCAGCCCAACCGGGGGGGGCGCTTTGGATGAGCAGTTCTTC. Amino acids: CASSPTGGGALDEQFF.